Listed below are T cell receptor beta chains from one sample, sequenced in a study of T cell responses to AZD1222 COVID-19 vaccine. The assay was immunoSEQ multiplex PCR, and TCRdb's table has in-frame clones only and misses some. This table has approximately 110,000 clones, around 86% appearing once. Sample: peripheral blood, taken on day 0 of AZD1222 vaccination. The receptors stem from an adult in good health. The CDR3 runs from the conserved cysteine through the conserved F or W. D genes are given only for firm matches. The listing skips clone size in some rows; elsewhere it reads once, few, many or a size class.

clone size,V gene,D gene,J gene,CDR3 protein,CDR3 DNA
-,TRBV7-3,-,TRBJ2-3,CASSRTRSKADTQYF,TGTGCCAGCAGCCGTACCCGTTCAAAGGCAGATACGCAGTATTTT
-,TRBV28,TRBD1,TRBJ1-5,CASSSMQGGNQPQHF,TGTGCCAGCAGTTCCATGCAGGGGGGAAATCAGCCCCAGCATTTT
once,TRBV6-5,-,TRBJ1-6,CASSLGRYNSPLHF,TGTGCCAGCAGTTTGGGACGGTATAATTCACCCCTCCACTTT
few,TRBV7-8,-,TRBJ2-3,CASSPTRDQRWDTQYF,TGTGCCAGCAGCCCCACCCGGGATCAGCGATGGGATACGCAGTATTTT
-,TRBV6-5,-,TRBJ2-4,CASRLEGGSIQYF,TGTGCCAGCAGACTGGAGGGGGGCAGCATTCAGTACTTC
once,TRBV28,-,TRBJ1-5,CASSLPGTSNQPQHF,TGTGCCAGCAGTTTACCGGGAACAAGCAATCAGCCCCAGCATTTT
-,TRBV3-1/TRBV3-2,TRBD2,TRBJ2-3,CASSQDRRKASGRFTDTQYF,TGTGCCAGCAGCCAAGATCGAAGAAAGGCTAGCGGGAGGTTCACAGATACGCAGTATTTT
-,TRBV4-2,-,TRBJ2-5,CASSQDREETQYF,TGTGCCAGCAGCCAAGATCGGGAAGAGACCCAGTACTTC
-,TRBV19,-,TRBJ1-5,CASDRGSNQPQHF,TGTGCCAGTGACCGCGGCAGCAATCAGCCCCAGCATTTT
-,TRBV4-1,-,TRBJ2-3,CASSQDQYGVGTDTQYF,TGCGCCAGCAGCCAAGATCAGTATGGGGTTGGCACAGATACGCAGTATTTT
-,TRBV6-5,TRBD2,TRBJ2-1,CASRASGPSDEQFF,TGTGCCAGCAGAGCTAGCGGCCCCTCGGATGAGCAGTTCTTC
-,TRBV21-1,-,TRBJ2-7,CASSKPGQGSYEQYF,TGTGCCAGCAGCAAACCGGGACAGGGGTCCTACGAGCAGTACTTC
-,TRBV3-1/TRBV3-2,TRBD1,TRBJ1-4,CASSPTRGQDNEKLFF,TGTGCCAGCAGCCCGACCCGCGGACAGGATAATGAAAAACTGTTTTTT
-,TRBV9,TRBD2,TRBJ2-1,CASSSRLAGGNEQFF,TGTGCCAGCAGCTCGAGACTAGCGGGGGGGAATGAGCAGTTCTTC
-,TRBV11-3,-,TRBJ1-1,CASSLEGDGTEAFF,TGTGCCAGCAGCTTAGAAGGGGACGGCACTGAAGCTTTCTTT
once,TRBV28,-,TRBJ1-1,CASSFLRVRTEAFF,TGTGCCAGCAGTTTCCTCAGGGTTAGGACTGAAGCTTTCTTT
-,TRBV3-1/TRBV3-2,TRBD1,TRBJ2-6,CASSPRTGGAGGANVLTF,TGTGCCAGCAGCCCGCGGACAGGGGGCGCAGGAGGGGCCAACGTCCTGACTTTC
-,TRBV6-1,-,TRBJ1-1,CATREGSEAFF,TGTGCCACCAGGGAAGGATCCGAAGCTTTCTTT
-,TRBV12-3/TRBV12-4,-,TRBJ2-3,CASSLAVPDTQYF,TGTGCCAGCAGTTTAGCAGTTCCAGATACGCAGTATTTT
-,TRBV19,-,TRBJ1-4,CASSTRTATNEKLFF,TGTGCCAGTAGTACCCGGACTGCAACTAATGAAAAACTGTTTTTT
-,TRBV5-1,-,TRBJ2-7,CASSLLQGRAGEQYF,TGCGCCAGCAGCTTGCTCCAAGGACGGGCGGGGGAGCAGTACTTC
-,TRBV11-1,-,TRBJ2-3,CASSLLTPSSTDTQYF,TGTGCCAGCAGCCTGCTTACACCGTCGAGCACAGATACGCAGTATTTT
-,TRBV7-8,-,TRBJ1-2,CASSLEVRPMGYTF,TGTGCCAGCAGCTTAGAGGTCAGGCCTATGGGCTACACCTTC
-,TRBV5-1,-,TRBJ2-2,CASTPGHPNTGELFF,TGCGCCAGCACGCCGGGACATCCGAACACCGGGGAGCTGTTTTTT
-,TRBV19,-,TRBJ2-5,CASTLGSAQTAQYF,TGTGCCAGTACCCTTGGAAGCGCGCAAACGGCCCAGTACTTC
once,TRBV18,-,TRBJ2-3,CASSPPGRDDTDTQYF,TGTGCCAGCTCACCACCGGGCCGGGATGACACAGATACGCAGTATTTT
-,TRBV19,-,TRBJ2-3,CASSIIGGGDTQYF,TGTGCCAGTAGTATAATCGGGGGTGGAGATACGCAGTATTTT
-,TRBV4-1,-,TRBJ2-7,CASSQESGEQYF,TGCGCCAGCAGCCAAGAGAGTGGCGAGCAGTACTTC
-,TRBV9,TRBD1,TRBJ2-7,CASSVAPGTGYYEQYF,TGTGCCAGCAGCGTAGCTCCGGGGACAGGGTACTACGAGCAGTACTTC
-,TRBV6-5,-,TRBJ1-2,CASNRESTLNYGYTF,TGTGCCAGCAACCGAGAGTCCACGTTGAACTATGGCTACACCTTC
-,TRBV19,-,TRBJ2-5,CASSIGNRGGETQYF,TGTGCCAGTAGTATAGGGAACAGGGGAGGAGAGACCCAGTACTTC
-,TRBV5-1,-,TRBJ1-2,CASHLGGADYGYTF,TGCGCCAGCCACCTTGGCGGAGCTGACTATGGCTACACCTTC